Sequencing of this T cell receptor beta chain was carried out in a study of blood T cell repertoires in COVID-19. Overall study: The study drew acute and convalescent COVID-19 samples from the United States, Italy and Spain. Sample material is recorded as cDNA or gDNA derived from T cells, B-cell-depleted T cells, or PBMCs.

In the original analysis: By means of reference gene primer amplification, nucleated cell counts were estimated. Profiling relied on immunoSEQ multiplex PCR, and the TCRdb table lists in-frame clones only, not all of them. The D gene and trimming were derived from the DNA, and the V and J assignments and clone size from that table. The data show a few hundred thousand clones, around 90% seen once. Seattle-derived patients entered the study during active infection and were followed longitudinally. The receptor comes from a young woman with COVID-19, enrolled during active disease. Sequencing was done on a sample of peripheral blood.

CDR3 DNA: TGTGCCAGCAGTTTAAGGGGCGGGGAAGAAAAACTGTTTTTT. As protein: CASSLRGGEEKLFF. The chain is built from TRBV28 and TRBJ1-4, with a tentative D call TRBD1 (5 bases). V shed 2 bases and J shed 8 bases, with 12 bases lying between them. This CDR3 is 14 amino acids long. Germline assignment: CDR1 MDHEN and CDR2 SYDVKM.